The 11 T cell receptor beta chains reported below all come from one sample, sequenced in a study of CD8+ T cells in alopecia areata. Once RNA had been extracted, it was reverse transcribed into cDNA to act as the sequencing template. Sequencing was performed with immunoSEQ multiplex PCR; in TCRdb, only in-frame clones are kept and a portion is missing. The sample includes roughly 190,000 clones, roughly three fifths of them seen just once. Treatment here: oral pan-JAK inhibitor, 5-10 mg twice daily. Source: CD4+ T cells sorted from blood, taken at week 4, from a patient treated with tofacitinib. Receptors were obtained from a human donor with alopecia areata.

This clone has more than one count but fewer than ten. The CDR3 DNA sequence: TGTGCCAGCAGTTCCCCTTACAGGCCAATTAACTATGGCTACACCTTC. This translates into CASSSPYRPINYGYTF. The chain combines TRBV28 with TRBJ1-2; perhaps TRBD1 as D (5 bases). The CDR3 covers 16 residues. Trimming took 4 bases from V and 1 from J, leaving 16 bases between them. The germline CDR1 and CDR2 sequences are MDHEN and SYDVKM.

This clone has just a few counts. The V call is TRBV7-9, the J call TRBJ2-7, with TRBD1 matching over 9 bases. This CDR3 region has 15 residues. V trimming: 5 bases; J trimming: 5 bases; junction bases outside the gene matches: 10. Germline CDR1 is SEHNR and CDR2 is FQNEAQ (reference sequence). CDR3 DNA: TGTGCCAGCAGCACCGGGACAGGGATATTCCACGAGCAGTACTTC. Encoded protein: CASSTGTGIFHEQYF.

V gene TRBV20-1 combines with J gene TRBJ2-7; D gene ambiguous. CDR1 and CDR2 from the germline V gene are DFQATT and SNEGSKA (reference sequence). This CDR3 is 11 amino acids long. With 6 bases removed from V and 3 bases from J, the gap between germline ends came to 9 bases. This chain's CDR3 is CSATTRYEQYF. For the CDR3, the DNA is TGCAGTGCCACCACCCGCTACGAGCAGTACTTC.

To note about this clone: This sample includes further DNA sequences coding for the same CDR3. V gene TRBV5-1 combines with J gene TRBJ2-6; D unclear. The CDR3 is 15 amino acids. Germline-derived CDR1 and CDR2 are SGHRS and YFSETQ. V was shortened by 3 bases and J by 0 bases, with 7 bases between the two germline ends. The CDR3 sequence is CASSSDTSGANVLTF. The CDR3 region has the DNA TGCGCCAGCAGCTCCGACACCTCTGGGGCCAACGTCCTGACTTTC.

V is TRBV29-1 and J is TRBJ1-2; 8 nucleotides line up with TRBD1. J gave up 8 bases and V 7 bases, and 12 bases lay outside the gene matches. Germline CDR1 reads SQVTM; CDR2 reads ANQGSEA. The CDR3 consists of 13 residues. The DNA for the CDR3 is TGCAGCGCCCTTTTTCGGACAGGGCGAGGCTACACCTTC. It codes for CSALFRTGRGYTF.

The chain links TRBV4-1 to TRBJ2-3, with a weak D call TRBD2 (7 bases). V was trimmed by 0 bases and J by 2 bases, leaving 18 bases between them. In germline, CDR1 is MGHRA, CDR2 YSYEKL. CDR3 length: 18 residues. The CDR3 DNA reads TGCGCCAGCAGCCAAGACCGAGGGGGGGCCCTCTACACAGATACGCAGTATTTT. Translated, it gives CASSQDRGGALYTDTQYF.

This sequence joins TRBV28 and TRBJ2-5; no definite D call. CDR1 is MDHEN and CDR2 is SYDVKM in the germline V gene. This CDR3 spans 13 amino acids. V was pared by 0 bases and J by 2 bases, with 4 bases between. In DNA form, the CDR3 reads TGTGCCAGCAGTTTATGGGGGCAAGAGACCCAGTACTTC. Amino acids: CASSLWGQETQYF. The full variable domain, with the rest looked up from reference TRBV28 and TRBJ2-5, is DVKVTQSSRYLVKRTGEKVFLECVQDMDHENMFWYRQDPGLGLRLIYFSYDVKMKEKGDIPEGYSVSREKKERFSLILESASTNQTSMYLCASSLWGQETQYFGPGTRLLVL.

The V and J genes are TRBV7-2 and TRBJ2-1, with no clear D. CDR3 length equals 13 residues. V lost 5 bases and J 7 bases, leaving 12 bases between the germline ends. Germline V gene sequence: CDR1 SGHTA, CDR2 FQGNSA. The CDR3 coding sequence is TGTGCCAGCAGCCAGACCACGCTGAATGAGCAGTTCTTC. The encoded protein is CASSQTTLNEQFF.

This clone has just one count. This sequence joins TRBV28 and TRBJ2-1; 8 bases match TRBD1. V lost 1 base, J lost 7 bases, and 6 bases stayed unmatched. Germline CDR1 and CDR2: MDHEN and SYDVKM. The CDR3 extends over 15 amino acids. The CDR3, as DNA: TGTGCCAGCAGTTTATCCGGCAGGGGGCGGAATGAGCAGTTCTTC. It specifies CASSLSGRGRNEQFF.

The chain is built from TRBV29-1 and TRBJ1-2; TRBD1 might be the D (6 bases). Trimming left V 6 bases short and J 5 bases short, with 19 bases between. CDR1 is SQVTM, CDR2 ANQGSEA, per germline. CDR3 length equals 14 residues. The CDR3 DNA reads as TGCAGCGTCACTTCGGACAGAATCGGGTATGGCTACACCTTC. It specifies CSVTSDRIGYGYTF.

The CDR3 sequence is CASVMMTGGQPLHF. In nucleotides, the CDR3 is TGTGCCAGCGTTATGATGACAGGGGGCCAACCCCTCCACTTT. The V call is TRBV11-2, the J call TRBJ1-6; 10 bases map to TRBD1. With 8 bases clipped from V and 12 bases from J, the junction kept 10 bases outside the gene matches. Germline loops: CDR1 SGHAT, CDR2 FQNNGV. The CDR3 consists of 14 residues.